The source of this TCR beta chain is a study of beta chain features in type 1 diabetes. Findings and caveats of the study: Here, the possible influence of HLA type (on TCRB rearrangement) remained unresolved.

Since all of the isolated RNA was reverse transcribed, expressed TCRB transcripts were what got sequenced. Produced via immunoSEQ multiplex PCR; TCRdb's table is partial and in-frame only. The sample includes about half a million clones, 11% seen only once; the top ten take about 0.045%. Remarks on this clone: Antigen specificity is unknown.

Input material: naive CD4+ T cells from blood. This receptor was obtained from a woman between 18 and 30 years old in good health.

The DNA of the CDR3 is TGTGCCAGCAGCTTGGGACCAAGCTCTGGGGCCAACGTCCTGACTTTC. It is translated as CASSLGPSSGANVLTF. The V gene is TRBV7-2, the J gene TRBJ2-6; either TRBD1 or TRBD2 may supply D (5 bases each). CDR1 SGHTA and CDR2 FQGNSA come from the germline V gene. The length of the CDR3 is 16 residues. Trimming cost V 3 bases and J 0 bases, with 9 bases left between them.